Listed below are T cell receptor beta chains from one sample, sequenced in a study of T cell responses to AZD1222 COVID-19 vaccine. Here immunoSEQ multiplex PCR was the method, and the copy in TCRdb shows in-frame clones only, minus some. Found here are around 94,000 clones, more than 70% of them singletons; the top ten hold about 15%. The specimen was peripheral blood, collected on day 0 of AZD1222 vaccination. The origin of the receptors is an adult in good health. Both conserved end residues are part of each CDR3. Fields, in order: V gene, J gene, CDR3 protein.

TRBV7-9	TRBJ1-1	CASRTDQGNTEAFF
TRBV5-1	TRBJ1-5	CASSLDGSNQPQHF
TRBV28	TRBJ2-7	CASSLSPAASGEQYF
TRBV2	TRBJ1-5	CASNQNSNQPQHF
TRBV29-1	TRBJ1-1	CSVGTVTVGRTEAFF
TRBV7-2	TRBJ1-2	CASSTDRKYGYTF
TRBV19	TRBJ2-1	CASSIHGGQFF
TRBV4-3	TRBJ2-5	CASSQVLEGAETQYF
TRBV3-1/TRBV3-2	TRBJ1-2	CASSQGSLTGYTF
TRBV5-1	TRBJ2-2	CASSLDRPAGTGELFF
TRBV7-2	TRBJ2-1	CASSQRTSGAYNEQFF
TRBV13	TRBJ2-3	CASSQNTDTQYF
TRBV27	TRBJ2-4	CASSPGNIQYF
TRBV27	TRBJ1-5	CASSQGTSGNQPQHF
TRBV24-1	TRBJ2-5	CATASAQETQYF
TRBV27	TRBJ1-1	CASSSRDRGIRGTEAFF
TRBV7-9	TRBJ2-7	CASSLFSRQGEQYF
TRBV18	TRBJ2-3	CASSPQTDVDTQYF
TRBV19	TRBJ1-4	CASSDGGATNEKLFF
TRBV18	TRBJ1-2	CASSPPGGHNNYGYTF
TRBV6-2/TRBV6-3	TRBJ2-7	CASSYRGSLGGTYEQYF
TRBV7-9	TRBJ1-2	CASSLTGAVYGYTF
TRBV4-1	TRBJ1-4	CASSQSGGVNEKLFF
TRBV6-5	TRBJ1-1	CASSYRTGVKNTEAFF
TRBV6-5	TRBJ1-6	CASSYSGQGKAPLHF
TRBV18	TRBJ1-2	CASSPRGGEGYTF
TRBV28	TRBJ1-2	CASSRATNYGYTF
TRBV18	TRBJ1-1	CASSGDRGRWTEAFF